This TCR beta chain was identified in a study of T cell repertoires in cytomegalovirus infection. Study details: It was the public TCR beta signatures that indicated both CMV infection and matching HLA type.

The CDR3 is 17 residues long. V shed 4 bases and J shed 0 bases, with 16 bases lying between them. Germline values: CDR1 MDHEN, CDR2 SYDVKM. Study results and caveats: HLA-C-restricted CMV-specific TCR beta clonotypes prevailed in the ex vivo response. Individuals carrying CMV plus the relevant HLA were identified by cumulative frequency of public TCR beta families.

A few counts support this clonotype. Its antigen is as yet unknown. Each CDR3 protein gets one entry after TCRdb re-called the reads with MiXCR. The repertoire includes about 260,000 distinct CDR3 sequences, roughly 15% of them detected once, and 7.5% to 10% sits in the top ten. This TCR was recovered from a human donor in good health (CMV status not recorded). Some clones in this sample may be carry-over from other donors' samples. V is TRBV28 and J is TRBJ2-1; possibly TRBD1 or TRBD2 for D (5 bases each). The sequenced material came from PBMCs. The CDR3 protein is CASSYPSGRSSYNEQFF. In DNA form, the CDR3 reads TGTGCCAGCAGTTACCCCTCGGGGCGGAGCTCCTACAATGAGCAGTTCTTC.